These 26 T cell receptor beta chains were sequenced from one sample in a study of T cells after yellow fever vaccination. A single record per CDR3 protein comes from TCRdb applying MiXCR to the 5' RACE reads. The table lists 300,000 or so distinct CDR3 sequences, 3% to 4.5% of them singletons, with less than 25% in the top ten. The input for sequencing was PBMCs, taken 5 days after the yellow fever booster vaccination. All receptors come from a man between 18 and 35 years old who received the YFV17D yellow fever vaccine.

The V call is TRBV3-1, the J call TRBJ1-4; perhaps TRBD1 as D (5 bases). V was shortened by 2 bases and J by 0 bases, with 16 bases between the two germline ends. CDR1 is LGHDT, CDR2 YNNKEL, per germline (reference sequence). This CDR3 is built from 18 residues. CDR3 amino acids: CASSQPQGASPTNEKLFF. CDR3 bases: TGTGCCAGCAGCCAACCGCAAGGGGCCAGTCCAACTAATGAAAAACTGTTTTTT.

This chain connects TRBV29-1 to TRBJ2-1; TRBD1 is a possible D gene (7 bases). Trimming cost V 0 bases and J 3 bases, with 15 bases left between them. Germline-derived CDR1 and CDR2 are SQVTM and ANQGSEA. The CDR3 has 16 amino acids. The CDR3 is CSVEDRRGQRYNEQFF. The CDR3 DNA follows: TGCAGCGTTGAAGATAGGAGGGGACAGCGCTACAATGAGCAGTTCTTC.

J is TRBJ1-3 and V is TRBV7-2, with a weak D call TRBD1 (6 bases). Trimming cost V 1 base and J 5 bases, with 12 bases left between them. CDR1 is SGHTA, CDR2 FQGNSA, per germline. The CDR3 has 15 residues. The CDR3 sequence is CASSLEGGVRNTIYF. DNA of the CDR3: TGTGCCAGCAGCTTAGAGGGGGGGGTGAGAAACACCATATATTTT. Filled out from reference TRBV7-2 and TRBJ1-3, the complete variable domain reads GAGVSQSPSNKVTEKGKDVELRCDPISGHTALYWYRQSLGQGLEFLIYFQGNSAPDKSGLPSDRFSAERTGGSVSTLTIQRTQQEDSAVYLCASSLEGGVRNTIYFGEGSWLTVV.

The chain links TRBV20-1 to TRBJ1-5; D not certain. Trimming took off 0 bases at V and 1 base at J, with 10 bases between the two ends. The CDR3 is made up of 15 amino acids. CDR1 is DFQATT, CDR2 SNEGSKA, per germline (reference sequence). The CDR3 nucleotides read TGCAGTGCTAGAGAAAGGACGGAGAGCAATCAGCCCCAGCATTTT. Protein product: CSARERTESNQPQHF.

The table lists this clonotype with many counts. CDR3 sequence: CASTLRSGANVLTF. The CDR3 DNA is TGTGCCAGCACCCTAAGATCCGGGGCCAACGTCCTGACTTTC. The genes are TRBV6-5 and TRBJ2-6; no clear D. Trimming left V 7 bases short and J 4 bases short, with 11 bases between. Germline V gene sequence: CDR1 MNHEY, CDR2 SVGAGI. CDR3 length equals 14 residues.

V gene TRBV7-6 combines with J gene TRBJ2-6; 9 bases line up with TRBD1. This CDR3 has 17 amino acids. V lost 5 bases to trimming and J lost 2 bases; unmatched junction nucleotides: 7. Germline lookup yields CDR1 SGHVS and CDR2 FNYEAQ. CDR3 protein: CASSPRDRETGANVLTF. The CDR3 DNA sequence: TGTGCCAGCAGCCCCCGGGACAGGGAAACTGGGGCCAACGTCCTGACTTTC. The variable domain in full, with the rest retrieved from reference TRBV7-6 and TRBJ2-6, is GAGVSQSPRYKVTKRGQDVALRCDPISGHVSLYWYRQALGQGPEFLTYFNYEAQQDKSGLPNDRFSAERPEGSISTLTIQRTEQRDSAMYRCASSPRDRETGANVLTFGAGSRLTVL.

In its sample, this clonotype was seen a few times. This CDR3 reads CASSLGLAGGRLETQYF. The CDR3 DNA is TGTGCCAGCAGCTTGGGACTAGCGGGGGGGCGGCTAGAGACCCAGTACTTC. J is TRBJ2-5 and V is TRBV7-6; 16 nucleotides agree with TRBD2. The V gene end was trimmed by 3 bases and the J gene end by 4 bases; junction bases not matched to a gene: 5. The CDR3 totals 17 residues. In germline, CDR1 is SGHVS, CDR2 FNYEAQ.

In its sample, this clonotype was seen many times. This rearrangement joins TRBV7-2 to TRBJ1-3; TRBD1 matches at 8 bases. V shed 5 bases and J 4 bases; nucleotides not matched to a gene: 13. CDR3 length: 17 residues. The germline CDR1 and CDR2 sequences are SGHTA and FQGNSA. CDR3 in amino acids: CASSQPGGAGFGNTIYF. CDR3 nucleotides: TGTGCCAGCAGCCAGCCAGGGGGCGCCGGATTCGGAAACACCATATATTTT.

J is TRBJ2-3 and V is TRBV20-1; 7 bases map to TRBD1. The CDR3 is 13 amino acids. The J segment lost 3 bases and the V segment lost 5 bases, leaving 5 bases of the junction unmatched. CDR1 is DFQATT and CDR2 is SNEGSKA in the germline V gene (reference sequence). The CDR3 spells CSAWDSRTDTQYF. The CDR3 bases are TGCAGTGCTTGGGACAGTAGGACAGATACGCAGTATTTT.

There are many counts of this clonotype. The gene calls are TRBV12-5 and TRBJ1-3; D remains unclear. The CDR3 loop spans 16 amino acids. Germline loops: CDR1 LGHNT, CDR2 FRNRAP. This chain's CDR3 is CAPPAKKHSSGNTIYF. The DNA of the CDR3 is TGTGCACCACCCGCTAAAAAACATAGCTCTGGAAACACCATATATTTT.

This sequence joins TRBV27 and TRBJ1-1, with a weak D call TRBD1 (6 bases). Trimming removed 1 base from V and 0 bases from J, with 12 bases in between. CDR3 length: 16 residues. Germline CDR1 and CDR2: MNHEY and SMNVEV (reference sequence). Here the CDR3 reads CASSLLGQGLNTEAFF. The CDR3 DNA is TGTGCCAGCAGTTTATTAGGGCAGGGGTTGAACACTGAAGCTTTCTTT.

The chain is built from TRBV19 and TRBJ2-3; the match to TRBD1 covers 7 bases. Trimming took 7 bases from V and 6 from J; bases not matched to a gene: 19. There are 17 residues in the CDR3. Germline V CDR1 and CDR2: LNHDA, SQIVND (reference sequence). The CDR3 reads CASNGDDSQGSGDTQYF. The CDR3 bases are TGTGCCAGTAACGGAGACGACTCACAGGGGTCAGGCGATACGCAGTATTTT.

V is TRBV9 and J is TRBJ1-5, with 7 bases lining up with TRBD1. Germline CDR1 is SGDLS and CDR2 is YYNGEE. Trimming at V came to 0 bases and at J to 5 bases, leaving 8 bases not matched to a gene. This CDR3 contains 16 residues. The CDR3, as DNA: TGTGCCAGCAGCGTAGGAGGGCGAGGGGGCGATCAGCCCCAGCATTTT. Its protein product is CASSVGGRGGDQPQHF. Complete variable domain (other parts from reference TRBV9 and TRBJ1-5): DSGVTQTPKHLITATGQRVTLRCSPRSGDLSVYWYQQSLDQGLQFLIQYYNGEERAKGNILERFSAQQFPDLHSELNLSSLELGDSALYFCASSVGGRGGDQPQHFGDGTRLSIL.

This clonotype has ten or more counts. The chain links TRBV18 to TRBJ2-3; 11 bases fit TRBD2. Germline V gene sequence: CDR1 KGHSH, CDR2 LQKENI. Trimming took 4 bases from V and 3 from J; bases not matched to a gene: 3. CDR3 length equals 15 residues. CDR3 loop: CASSHGLAGTDTQYF. CDR3 bases: TGTGCCAGCTCACATGGACTAGCGGGTACAGATACGCAGTATTTT.

This clonotype was seen a few times. The gene calls are TRBV7-9 and TRBJ1-2; no clear D. CDR3 length equals 14 residues. Trimming pared 7 bases from V and 0 bases from J, leaving 12 bases between. CDR1 SEHNR and CDR2 FQNEAQ come from the germline V gene (reference sequence). This CDR3 reads CASNGVIPNYGYTF. The CDR3 nucleotides are TGTGCCAGCAATGGAGTAATTCCTAACTATGGCTACACCTTC.

The sample holds many counts of this clonotype. This chain joins TRBV5-1 and TRBJ1-1; 9 bases agree with TRBD1. Trimming at V came to 5 bases and at J to 0 bases, leaving 5 bases not matched to a gene. Germline V lookup: CDR1 SGHRS, CDR2 YFSETQ. This CDR3 has 15 amino acids. CDR3 protein: CASSLRTGVNTEAFF. The CDR3 DNA sequence: TGCGCCAGCAGTTTAAGGACAGGGGTGAACACTGAAGCTTTCTTT. Full variable domain (missing parts from reference TRBV5-1 and TRBJ1-1): KAGVTQTPRYLIKTRGQQVTLSCSPISGHRSVSWYQQTPGQGLQFLFEYFSETQRNKGNFPGRFSGRQFSNSRSEMNVSTLELGDSALYLCASSLRTGVNTEAFFGQGTRLTVV.

This clonotype has ten or more counts. The chain employs TRBV7-9 and TRBJ2-3; D gene uncertain. V was clipped by 3 bases and J by 0 bases, with 7 bases between them. The CDR3 length is 14 residues. Germline V gene data show CDR1 as SEHNR and CDR2 as FQNEAQ (reference sequence). The CDR3 nucleotides read TGTGCCAGCAGCTTTGTGTTAAGCACAGATACGCAGTATTTT. As protein: CASSFVLSTDTQYF.

This clonotype was seen at least ten times. The rearrangement joins TRBV12-3 or TRBV12-4 to TRBJ2-1, with TRBD2 matching over 8 bases. V shed 3 bases, J shed 2 bases, and the junction held 6 bases outside the gene matches. There are 16 residues in the CDR3. The CDR3 DNA reads TGTGCCAGCAGTTTGGCCGGGGGGGCCACCTACAATGAGCAGTTCTTC. This gives the protein CASSLAGGATYNEQFF.

The sample holds many counts of this clonotype. The chain links TRBV5-4 to TRBJ2-3; no definite D call. CDR3 length: 15 amino acids. V lost 5 bases, J lost 4 bases, and 17 bases lay in between. From germline, CDR1 is SGHNT and CDR2 YYREEE (reference sequence). Written as DNA, the CDR3 is TGTGCCAGCAGTTCGGCTAGGATGGGCCCAGATACGCAGTATTTT. Amino acids: CASSSARMGPDTQYF.

This clonotype came up many times. The chain has TRBV4-2 and TRBJ1-1, with D perhaps TRBD1 (5 bases). The germline V and J ends were trimmed by 2 bases and 2 bases, with 12 bases remaining between them. Per the germline V gene, CDR1 is LGHNA and CDR2 is YNFKEQ. This CDR3 comprises 15 residues. The CDR3 nucleotides are TGTGCCAGCAGCCAATCGGACATGCTAAACACTGAAGCTTTCTTT. Translation gives CASSQSDMLNTEAFF.

This clonotype has a count of ten or more. The rearrangement links TRBV6-7 to TRBJ2-1; D unclear. TRBV6-7 is an open reading frame whose function is uncertain. The CDR3 consists of 10 residues. The V end lost 4 bases, the J end lost 9 bases, and 4 bases lay between the germline ends. CDR3: CASSFPEQFF. CDR3 nucleotide sequence: TGTGCCAGCAGTTTCCCTGAGCAGTTCTTC.

In this sample, this clonotype turned up many times. The V gene is TRBV12-3 or TRBV12-4, the J gene TRBJ1-1, with 8 bases lining up with TRBD1. The V segment lost 3 bases and the J segment 1 base; nucleotides outside the gene matches: 4. CDR3 length equals 15 residues. CDR3 sequence (DNA): TGTGCCAGCAGTTTGCGTACAGGGGGGAACACTGAAGCTTTCTTT. It is translated as CASSLRTGGNTEAFF.

The chain recombines TRBV18 with TRBJ2-4, with 7 bases matching TRBD2. The CDR3 loop spans 16 amino acids. The germline V gene encodes CDR1 KGHSH and CDR2 LQKENI. The V gene end was trimmed by 3 bases and the J gene end by 0 bases; junction bases not matched to a gene: 5. CDR3 sequence (DNA): TGTGCCAGCTCACCGCCGGGGGGAGTAGCCAAAAACATTCAGTACTTC. Amino acids: CASSPPGGVAKNIQYF.

The V gene is TRBV13, the J gene TRBJ1-1, with no clear D. Trimming removed 5 bases at V and 1 base at J, with 11 bases between. The CDR3 sequence is 14 residues long. CDR1 and CDR2 (germline): PRHDT, FYEKMQ (reference sequence). The CDR3 sequence: CASSPIRGNTEAFF. The CDR3 nucleotides read TGTGCCAGCAGCCCAATCCGGGGGAACACTGAAGCTTTCTTT.

This clonotype was seen repeatedly, ten times or more. The V call is TRBV7-2, the J call TRBJ1-4, with D perhaps matching TRBD1 (5 bases). V was clipped by 1 base and J by 7 bases, with 13 bases between them. CDR3 length equals 15 residues. The germline V gene encodes CDR1 SGHTA and CDR2 FQGNSA. In DNA, the CDR3 is TGTGCCAGCAGCTTAGGGGGGAACGTGGGTGAAAAACTGTTTTTT. Its protein product is CASSLGGNVGEKLFF.

This chain uses TRBV6-5 with TRBJ2-5; 12 bases align to TRBD1. CDR3 length: 17 amino acids. V lost 5 bases, J lost 5 bases, and 12 bases stayed unmatched. The germline CDR1 and CDR2 sequences are MNHEY and SVGAGI. The CDR3 DNA is TGTGCCAGCAGTCCCGGGACAGGGGGCGCGGGCGTGGAGACCCAGTACTTC. It encodes CASSPGTGGAGVETQYF.